A single sample is the source of the 32 T cell receptor beta chains below, sequenced in a study of graft-versus-host responses after intestinal transplantation (dated by TCRdb to the early 2020s). Receptor libraries were prepared by the immunoSEQ multiplex PCR assay. Here the immuneACCESS table is served through TCRdb, limited to in-frame sequences with V and J called. Missing clones are a known gap in these copies; in checked studies unresolved V genes cover under half, and the rest lacks a known reason. The sample table lists about 40,000 clones, over 90% of them with a count of one. The ten largest clones represent less than 4% of the sample. The material was PBMCs, obtained around 720 days after intestinal transplantation. The receptor set was obtained from a human patient who received an intestinal transplant, so some T cells may come from the graft donor.

The chain uses TRBV6-6 and TRBJ1-1, with 7 bases that match TRBD1. J lost 1 base, V lost 6 bases, and 5 bases had no gene match. Germline CDR1 MNHNY, CDR2 SVGAGI (reference sequence). The CDR3 covers 14 residues. CDR3 region: CASSIGGRNTEAFF. The CDR3 DNA reads TGTGCCAGCAGCATAGGGGGCCGGAACACTGAAGCTTTCTTT.

The chain has TRBV27 and TRBJ2-3, with TRBD1 matching 7 bases. CDR1 and CDR2 (germline): MNHEY, SMNVEV (reference sequence). The V segment lost 2 bases and the J segment 2 bases; nucleotides outside the gene matches: 7. This CDR3 spans 16 amino acids. The CDR3 nucleotides read TGTGCCAGCAGTTTAAGGGGGCGCAGGTACACAGATACGCAGTATTTT. Protein: CASSLRGRRYTDTQYF.

V is TRBV11-2 and J is TRBJ1-1; D gene ambiguous. From germline, CDR1 is SGHAT and CDR2 FQNNGV. The length of the CDR3 is 12 residues. Between the trimmed V and J ends, which lost 8 bases and 5 bases, there was a span of 12 bases. CDR3 DNA sequence: TGTGCCAGCGTAGAGGCGGGAACTGAAGCTTTCTTT. It yields the protein CASVEAGTEAFF.

The CDR3 coding sequence is TGTGCCAGCAGCTTGGACCCCAGGGGGTCAAGCGGCTACACCTTC. It codes for CASSLDPRGSSGYTF. The chain recombines TRBV5-6 with TRBJ1-2, with 7 bases lining up with TRBD1. With V trimmed by 0 bases and J by 8 bases, 10 bases remained unmatched. Germline CDR1 SGHDT, CDR2 YYEEEE. This CDR3 contains 15 residues.

The chain is built from TRBV27 and TRBJ2-1; TRBD2 matches at 10 bases. CDR3 length: 15 residues. The junction had 8 bases not matched to a gene; V was cut back by 6 bases and J by 6 bases. Germline CDR1 and CDR2: MNHEY and SMNVEV (reference sequence). The CDR3 DNA follows: TGTGCCAGCAGACCCGGACTAGCGGCCTTCAATGAGCAGTTCTTC. Translated: CASRPGLAAFNEQFF.

The chain couples TRBV9 to TRBJ1-6; D is undetermined. The CDR3 loop spans 13 amino acids. V lost 4 bases and J 10 bases, leaving 12 bases between the germline ends. Germline V gene sequence: CDR1 SGDLS, CDR2 YYNGEE. The CDR3 reads CASSISPLSPLHF. For the CDR3, the DNA is TGTGCCAGCAGCATCTCCCCGTTATCACCCCTCCACTTT. The whole variable domain, remainder taken from reference TRBV9 and TRBJ1-6, is DSGVTQTPKHLITATGQRVTLRCSPRSGDLSVYWYQQSLDQGLQFLIQYYNGEERAKGNILERFSAQQFPDLHSELNLSSLELGDSALYFCASSISPLSPLHFGNGTRLTVT.

The chain carries TRBV7-9 and TRBJ2-7, with a possible D match to TRBD1 (6 bases). CDR1 is SEHNR, CDR2 FQNEAQ, per germline (reference sequence). The CDR3 length is 14 residues. Between the trimmed V and J ends, which lost 3 bases and 5 bases, there was a span of 14 bases. This chain's CDR3 is CASSLPNRVNEQYF. CDR3 nucleotides: TGTGCCAGCAGCTTGCCGAACAGGGTTAACGAGCAGTACTTC.

This chain joins TRBV13 and TRBJ1-2; TRBD1 is a possible D gene (5 bases). V lost 3 bases and J lost 4, with 18 bases in between. CDR3 size: 16 residues. From germline, CDR1 is PRHDT and CDR2 FYEKMQ (reference sequence). CDR3 in DNA: TGTGCCAGCAGCTTTGACAGAGACAGCCTCGTCTATGGCTACACCTTC. Protein: CASSFDRDSLVYGYTF.

V is TRBV30 and J is TRBJ2-7; 7 positions agree with TRBD2. The trim removed 8 bases at V and 2 bases at J, leaving 9 bases unmatched. Germline V gene sequence: CDR1 GTSNPN, CDR2 SVGIG (reference sequence). The CDR3 length is 13 residues. CDR3 amino acids: CARTGTNPYEQYF. Written as DNA, the CDR3 is TGTGCCCGCACGGGGACTAACCCCTACGAGCAGTACTTC.

The chain employs TRBV6-1 and TRBJ1-2; the D is unclear. This CDR3 comprises 14 residues. Germline V gene data show CDR1 as MNHNS and CDR2 as SASEGT. The V and J ends lost 3 bases and 2 bases respectively, with 10 bases between them. As DNA, the CDR3 is TGTGCCAGCAGTGACGATGGCCGAAACTATGGCTACACCTTC. Residues: CASSDDGRNYGYTF.

In nucleotides, the CDR3 is TGTGCCAGTGGGGCAGGGTGGGAGGAGCAGTACTTC. Its protein is CASGAGWEEQYF. The rearrangement links TRBV11-2 to TRBJ2-7, with D perhaps being TRBD1 or TRBD2 (5 bases each). The V and J ends lost 9 bases and 7 bases respectively, with 16 bases between them. Germline assignment: CDR1 SGHAT and CDR2 FQNNGV. The CDR3 runs to 12 residues.

The chain carries TRBV5-1 and TRBJ2-1, with 7 bases lining up with TRBD2. The V and J ends lost 1 base and 6 bases, in that order; junction bases with no gene match: 7. This CDR3 spans 15 amino acids. Per the germline V gene, CDR1 is SGHRS and CDR2 is YFSETQ. CDR3 sequence (DNA): TGCGCCAGCAGCTTGTCTCCGGGAGGCAGCAATGAGCAGTTCTTC. It encodes CASSLSPGGSNEQFF.

CDR3 sequence (DNA): TGTGCCAGCAGCGGAATCCGGGACAGGGGTCAAGAGACCCAGTACTTC. This gives the protein CASSGIRDRGQETQYF. This rearrangement joins TRBV11-2 to TRBJ2-5; 10 positions agree with TRBD1. This CDR3 spans 16 amino acids. Germline V lookup: CDR1 SGHAT, CDR2 FQNNGV. J gave up 2 bases and V 5 bases, and 8 bases lay outside the gene matches.

This chain connects TRBV4-1 to TRBJ2-7; D perhaps matches TRBD2 (6 bases). Per germline, CDR1 MGHRA and CDR2 YSYEKL. The CDR3 is 14 residues long. V was clipped by 2 bases and J by 2 bases, with 10 bases between them. The CDR3 protein is CASSQWEDTYEQYF. CDR3 DNA sequence: TGCGCCAGCAGCCAATGGGAGGATACCTACGAGCAGTACTTC.

CDR3 DNA sequence: TGTGCCAGCAGCCCCGCCGGGGCAGGGGATAATTCACCCCTCCACTTT. It specifies CASSPAGAGDNSPLHF. The chain carries TRBV7-6 and TRBJ1-6, with D possibly being TRBD1 (6 bases). This CDR3 region has 16 residues. V lost 5 bases to trimming and J lost 5 bases, with 16 bases between them. Germline CDR1 SGHVS, CDR2 FNYEAQ. Full variable domain (rest looked up from reference TRBV7-6 and TRBJ1-6): GAGVSQSPRYKVTKRGQDVALRCDPISGHVSLYWYRQALGQGPEFLTYFNYEAQQDKSGLPNDRFSAERPEGSISTLTIQRTEQRDSAMYRCASSPAGAGDNSPLHFGNGTRLTVT.

The J gene is TRBJ2-1, the V gene TRBV6-5; the D gene is possibly TRBD2 (7 bases). This CDR3 contains 16 residues. With 0 bases removed from V and 7 bases from J, the gap between germline ends came to 16 bases. Germline CDR1 MNHEY, CDR2 SVGAGI. For the CDR3, the DNA is TGTGCCAGCAGTTACTCTTTCGGGGGGCCGGAGAATGAGCAGTTCTTC. Residues: CASSYSFGGPENEQFF.

This clone was found once. The J gene is TRBJ1-6, the V gene TRBV6-5; the D gene is possibly TRBD1 (5 bases). V gave up 4 bases and J gave up 7 bases, with 17 bases separating them. CDR3 size: 16 residues. Germline lookup yields CDR1 MNHEY and CDR2 SVGAGI. CDR3 in amino acids: CASSSPPGTKNSPLHF. CDR3 DNA sequence: TGTGCCAGCAGTTCCCCCCCCGGGACTAAAAATTCACCCCTCCACTTT.

The rearrangement links TRBV10-2 to TRBJ2-3; D remains ambiguous. The germline V gene encodes CDR1 WSHSY and CDR2 SAAADI. This CDR3 is 15 amino acids long. V dropped 6 bases and J dropped 6 bases, with 19 bases sitting between them. CDR3 amino acids: CASRGPTHSLDTQYF. The CDR3 region has the DNA TGCGCCAGCAGAGGACCGACTCACAGCTTGGATACGCAGTATTTT.

This clone was detected a few times. The chain couples TRBV5-1 to TRBJ1-5; maybe TRBD1 (5 bases). CDR1 and CDR2 (germline): SGHRS, YFSETQ. The CDR3 covers 14 residues. Trimming took off 0 bases at V and 7 bases at J, with 11 bases between the two ends. This chain's CDR3 is CASSLAVGDQPQHF. The CDR3 DNA reads as TGCGCCAGCAGCTTGGCCGTGGGGGACCAGCCCCAGCATTTT.

The chain uses TRBV28 and TRBJ2-3; D not resolved. CDR3 length: 14 residues. V was clipped by 10 bases and J by 6 bases, with 20 bases between them. Per germline, CDR1 MDHEN and CDR2 SYDVKM. The CDR3 region has the DNA TGTGCCACCTGGGATGGCAGCCGGGTGGATACGCAGTATTTT. Its protein is CATWDGSRVDTQYF. The variable domain in full, with the rest retrieved from reference TRBV28 and TRBJ2-3, is DVKVTQSSRYLVKRTGEKVFLECVQDMDHENMFWYRQDPGLGLRLIYFSYDVKMKEKGDIPEGYSVSREKKERFSLILESASTNQTSMYLCATWDGSRVDTQYFGPGTRLTVL.

As for this clone: Sequence at one end of the junction differs from germline and may be a read error. The V call is TRBV7-9, the J call TRBJ2-5; TRBD2 aligns across 9 bases. The end of the DNA fits TRBJ2-7 better, so the J call may be wrong. Germline values: CDR1 SEHNR, CDR2 FQNEAQ (reference sequence). The CDR3 spans 15 residues. CDR3 DNA: TGTGCCAGCACCTTAGCGGGGGCGGAGTCGTACGAGCAGTACTTC. Translation: CASTLAGAESYEQYF.

This clone was picked up one time. V is TRBV7-9 and J is TRBJ1-2; D is possibly TRBD1 (6 bases). V dropped 5 bases and J dropped 3 bases, with 19 bases sitting between them. This CDR3 has 16 amino acids. Germline assignment: CDR1 SEHNR and CDR2 FQNEAQ (reference sequence). CDR3 coding DNA: TGTGCCAGCAGCAGGCCCCCCGGGGGGCTCGACTATGGCTACACCTTC. It codes for CASSRPPGGLDYGYTF.

This chain links TRBV19 with TRBJ2-7, with TRBD2 matching 10 bases. This CDR3 comprises 17 residues. CDR1 LNHDA and CDR2 SQIVND come from the germline V gene (reference sequence). V was clipped by 3 bases and J by 4 bases; unmatched bases: 12. CDR3 nucleotide sequence: TGTGCCAGTAGTATCCGGACTAGCGGAGCGGGGGGGTACGAGCAGTACTTC. This gives the protein CASSIRTSGAGGYEQYF.

The chain employs TRBV19 and TRBJ1-4; D perhaps matches TRBD1 (5 bases). CDR3 length: 14 residues. Trimming shortened V by 8 bases and J by 10 bases, and 20 bases separated the two germline ends. CDR1 is LNHDA, CDR2 SQIVND, per germline (reference sequence). The CDR3: CASSVPEGYGKLFF. The CDR3 coding sequence is TGTGCCAGTTCTGTTCCCGAGGGGTACGGAAAACTGTTTTTT. Using reference TRBV19 and TRBJ1-4 for the parts outside the CDR3, the full variable domain is DGGITQSPKYLFRKEGQNVTLSCEQNLNHDAMYWYRQDPGQGLRLIYYSQIVNDFQKGDIAEGYSVSREKKESFPLTVTSAQKNPTAFYLCASSVPEGYGKLFFGSGTQLSVL.

The V and J genes are TRBV11-1 and TRBJ1-3, with a possible D match to TRBD1 (6 bases). The CDR3 consists of 17 residues. V lost 5 bases, J lost 0 bases, and 17 bases lay in between. Germline assignment: CDR1 SGHAT and CDR2 FQDESV (reference sequence). CDR3 sequence reads: CASSDRTGSFSGNTIYF. The CDR3 region has the DNA TGTGCCAGCAGCGACAGGACGGGGTCGTTCTCTGGAAACACCATATATTTT.

The V and J genes are TRBV6-6 and TRBJ1-2; a weak D match, TRBD1 (5 bases). Trimming shortened V by 5 bases and J by 0 bases, and 10 bases separated the two germline ends. This CDR3 spans 14 amino acids. Germline V gives CDR1 MNHNY, CDR2 SVGAGI (reference sequence). The CDR3 reads CASSEGTTNYGYTF. DNA of the CDR3: TGTGCCAGCAGTGAGGGGACTACTAACTATGGCTACACCTTC.

The chain has TRBV6-6 and TRBJ2-5; D might be TRBD1 (7 bases). The germline CDR1 and CDR2 sequences are MNHNY and SVGAGI (reference sequence). V lost 1 base and J 5 bases, leaving 14 bases between the germline ends. The CDR3 is 15 residues long. The CDR3 region is CASSYFGGGVETQYF. The CDR3 DNA is TGTGCCAGCAGTTACTTTGGAGGGGGCGTGGAGACCCAGTACTTC.

The V gene is TRBV9, the J gene TRBJ2-2; D uncertain. V lost 5 bases and J lost 4, with 15 bases in between. This CDR3 contains 15 residues. Looked up from germline, CDR1 is SGDLS and CDR2 is YYNGEE. The CDR3 loop is CASSDPYRGTGELFF. CDR3 bases: TGTGCCAGCAGTGATCCGTATCGTGGCACCGGGGAGCTGTTTTTT.

The V gene is TRBV19, the J gene TRBJ1-2, with 8 bases fitting TRBD1. V lost 3 bases and J lost 8; bases outside the gene matches: 14. Germline CDR1 reads LNHDA; CDR2 reads SQIVND (reference sequence). The CDR3 is 16 residues long. The CDR3 sequence is CASSMIPGQDHEGYTF. As DNA, the CDR3 is TGTGCCAGTAGTATGATTCCGGGACAGGACCATGAAGGCTACACCTTC.

The chain joins TRBV10-2 to TRBJ1-5; a possible D gene is TRBD1 (6 bases). V was pared by 5 bases and J by 7 bases, with 12 bases between. Germline assignment: CDR1 WSHSY and CDR2 SAAADI. The CDR3 consists of 13 residues. This CDR3 reads CASSSDSSQPQHF. In DNA, the CDR3 is TGCGCCAGCAGTTCGGACAGCTCACAGCCCCAGCATTTT.

The genes are TRBV30 and TRBJ2-7; 8 bases map to TRBD2. Germline V lookup: CDR1 GTSNPN, CDR2 SVGIG (reference sequence). This CDR3 has 11 amino acids. V shed 8 bases and J 4 bases; nucleotides not matched to a gene: 4. Here the CDR3 reads CARGGAYEQYF. The CDR3 DNA reads as TGTGCCCGGGGGGGCGCATACGAGCAGTACTTC.

The V and J genes are TRBV13 and TRBJ2-7; TRBD2 matches 8 bases. V trimming: 8 bases; J trimming: 1 base; junction bases outside the gene matches: 25. The CDR3 has 20 amino acids. Germline CDR1 is PRHDT and CDR2 is FYEKMQ (reference sequence). CDR3: CASEPLNSGTRSDFSYEQYF. The DNA of the CDR3 is TGTGCCAGCGAACCTCTAAACTCCGGGACTAGAAGTGATTTTTCCTACGAGCAGTACTTC. The whole variable domain, filled in from reference TRBV13 and TRBJ2-7, reads AAGVIQSPRHLIKEKRETATLKCYPIPRHDTVYWYQQGPGQDPQFLISFYEKMQSDKGSIPDRFSAQQFSDYHSELNMSSLELGDSALYFCASEPLNSGTRSDFSYEQYFGPGTRLTVT.